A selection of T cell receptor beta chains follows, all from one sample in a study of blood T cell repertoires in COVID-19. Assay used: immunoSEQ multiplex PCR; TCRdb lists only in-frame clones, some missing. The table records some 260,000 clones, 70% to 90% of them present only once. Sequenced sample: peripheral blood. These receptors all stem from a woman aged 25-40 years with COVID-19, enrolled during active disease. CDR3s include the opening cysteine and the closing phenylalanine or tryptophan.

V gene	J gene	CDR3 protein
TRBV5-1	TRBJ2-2	CASSLSAGMANTGELFF
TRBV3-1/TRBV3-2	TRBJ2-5	CASSAPGLAGGGETQYF
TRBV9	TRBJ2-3	CASSATSGISTDTQYF
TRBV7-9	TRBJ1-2	CASSLTDRVNYGYTF
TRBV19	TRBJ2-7	CASSPGRWSSYEQYF
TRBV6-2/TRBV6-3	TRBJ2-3	CASSYLTGTGTPGTDTQYF
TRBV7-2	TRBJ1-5	CASSLEARLPQHF
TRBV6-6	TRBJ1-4	CASSYSMQGQAKLFF
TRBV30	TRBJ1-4	CAWVHRPYEKLFF
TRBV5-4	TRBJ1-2	CASSASPGTGDGYTF
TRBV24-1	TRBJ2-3	CATSDTSGGTQYF